This T cell receptor beta chain stems from a study of beta chain features in type 1 diabetes. This clone has only a few counts. No antigen is known for it. The germline V gene encodes CDR1 GTSNPN and CDR2 SVGIG (reference sequence). V lost 4 bases to trimming and J lost 4 bases, with 16 bases between them. The CDR3 has 15 residues. Investigators reverse transcribed all isolated RNA, so they sequenced expressed TCRB transcripts. The study sequenced naive, central memory and regulatory T cell samples to an average of roughly 4 million reads. This table comes from immunoSEQ multiplex PCR, and its TCRdb copy is limited to in-frame clones, with some not included. The data show hundreds of thousands of clones, over 10% seen once. Findings of the study overall: Shorter TCRB CDR3s, moderately but significantly so, marked every one of the four CD4+ subsets in Type 1 diabetes patients.

The V gene is TRBV30, the J gene TRBJ1-4, with D tentatively TRBD1 (6 bases). Sequences were obtained from naive CD4+ T cells from blood. The sequence was obtained from a man younger than 30 with type 1 diabetes. The CDR3 loop is CAWTPLTGNNEKLFF. CDR3 DNA sequence: TGTGCCTGGACCCCCCTAACAGGGAATAATGAAAAACTGTTTTTT. The variable domain in full, completed from reference TRBV30 and TRBJ1-4, reads SQTIHQWPATLVQPVGSPLSLECTVEGTSNPNLYWYRQAAGRGLQLLFYSVGIGQISSEVPQNLSASRPQDRQFILSSKKLLLSDSGFYLCAWTPLTGNNEKLFFGSGTQLSVL.